This record looks at one T cell receptor (beta chain) sequence and its context. Every sample gave at least 6 micrograms of total RNA when it was extracted. The data originate from a study of blood T cells in healthy people across ages. Germline V gene data show CDR1 as MNHNS and CDR2 as SASEGT. The CDR3 covers 17 residues. The V and J ends lost 6 bases and 6 bases, in that order; junction bases with no gene match: 9. A J-beta primer mix and a sample-barcoded 5' primer were used in a second PCR of roughly 7 to 12 cycles. TCRdb called the 5' RACE reads again in MiXCR, with one record for every CDR3 protein. The sample includes about 780,000 distinct CDR3 sequences, around 62% seen only once; the top ten take around a quarter.

The material sequenced was blood. The chain recombines TRBV6-1 with TRBJ1-6; 12 bases line up with TRBD1. The sequence derives from a man under 40 in good health. Written as DNA, the CDR3 is TGTGCCAGCAGGGGGACAGGGGGCGCTTTGGCTAATTCACCCCTCCACTTT. It yields the protein CASRGTGGALANSPLHF.